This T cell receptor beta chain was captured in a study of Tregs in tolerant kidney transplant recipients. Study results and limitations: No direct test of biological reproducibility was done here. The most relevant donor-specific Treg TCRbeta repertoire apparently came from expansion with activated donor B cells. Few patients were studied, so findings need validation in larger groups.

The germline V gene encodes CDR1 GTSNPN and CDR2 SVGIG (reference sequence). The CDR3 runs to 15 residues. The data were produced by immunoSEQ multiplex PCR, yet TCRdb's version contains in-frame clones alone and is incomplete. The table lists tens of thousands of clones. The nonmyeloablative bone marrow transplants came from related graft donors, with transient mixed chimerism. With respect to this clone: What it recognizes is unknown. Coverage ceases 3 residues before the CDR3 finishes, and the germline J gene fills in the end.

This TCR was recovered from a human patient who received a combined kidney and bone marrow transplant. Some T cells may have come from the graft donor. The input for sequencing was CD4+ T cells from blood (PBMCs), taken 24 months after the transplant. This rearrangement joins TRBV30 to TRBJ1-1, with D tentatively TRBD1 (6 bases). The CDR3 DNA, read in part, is TGTGCCTGGAGTGAGTCCCCAGGGGCGTACACGGGA. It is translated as CAWSESPGAYTG. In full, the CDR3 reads CAWSESPGAYTGAFF.